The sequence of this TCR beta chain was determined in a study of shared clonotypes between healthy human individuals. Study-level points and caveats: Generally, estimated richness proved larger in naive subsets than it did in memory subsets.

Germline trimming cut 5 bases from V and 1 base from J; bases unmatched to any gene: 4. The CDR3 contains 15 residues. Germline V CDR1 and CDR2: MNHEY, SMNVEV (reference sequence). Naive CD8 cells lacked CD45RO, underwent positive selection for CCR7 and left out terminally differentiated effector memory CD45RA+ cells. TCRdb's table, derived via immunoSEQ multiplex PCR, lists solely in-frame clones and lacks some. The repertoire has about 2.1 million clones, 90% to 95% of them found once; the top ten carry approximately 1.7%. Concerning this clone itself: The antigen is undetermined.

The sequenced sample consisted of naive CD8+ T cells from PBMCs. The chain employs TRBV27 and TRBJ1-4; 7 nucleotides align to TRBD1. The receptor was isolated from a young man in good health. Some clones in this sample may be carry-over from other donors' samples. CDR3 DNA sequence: TGTGCCAGCAGTCCACACAGGGGAACTAATGAAAAACTGTTTTTT. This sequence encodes CASSPHRGTNEKLFF. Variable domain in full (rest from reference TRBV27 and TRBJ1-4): EAQVTQNPRYLITVTGKKLTVTCSQNMNHEYMSWYRQDPGLGLRQIYYSMNVEVTDKGDVPEGYKVSRKEKRNFPLILESPSPNQTSLYFCASSPHRGTNEKLFFGSGTQLSVL.